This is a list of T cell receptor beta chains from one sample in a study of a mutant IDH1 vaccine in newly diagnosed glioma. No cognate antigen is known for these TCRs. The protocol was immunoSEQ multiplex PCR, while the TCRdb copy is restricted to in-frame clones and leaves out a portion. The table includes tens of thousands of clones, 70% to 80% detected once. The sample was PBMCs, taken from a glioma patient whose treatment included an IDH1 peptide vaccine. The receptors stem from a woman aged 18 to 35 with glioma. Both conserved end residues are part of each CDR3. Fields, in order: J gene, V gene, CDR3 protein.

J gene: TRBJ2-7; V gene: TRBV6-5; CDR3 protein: CASSQTGLISEQYF
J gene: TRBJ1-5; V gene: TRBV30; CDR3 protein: CAWSPGVGPQHF
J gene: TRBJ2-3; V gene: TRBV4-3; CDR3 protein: CASSQDRTDTQYF
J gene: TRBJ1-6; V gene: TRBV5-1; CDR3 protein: CASSLNPGQQYNSPLHF
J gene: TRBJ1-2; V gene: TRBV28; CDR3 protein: CASSTGTANYGYTF
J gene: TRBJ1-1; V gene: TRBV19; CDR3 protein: CASSIQGLNTEAFF
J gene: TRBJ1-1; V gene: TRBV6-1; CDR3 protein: CASRPLTGGATEAFF
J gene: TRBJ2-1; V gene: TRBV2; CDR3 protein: CASSDSGRSHNEQFF
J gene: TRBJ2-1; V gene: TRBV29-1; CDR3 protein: CSVDGDRSRYNEQFF
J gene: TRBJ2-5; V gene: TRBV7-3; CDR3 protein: CASSARGGETQYF
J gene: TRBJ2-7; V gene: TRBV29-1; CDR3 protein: CSVAGALGLRYEQYF
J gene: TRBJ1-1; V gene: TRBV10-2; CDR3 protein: CASSEQGNTEAFF
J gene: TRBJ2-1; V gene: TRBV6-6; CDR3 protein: CASRPPGQGGEQFF
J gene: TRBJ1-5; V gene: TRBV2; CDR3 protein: CASISDRVGSNQPQHF
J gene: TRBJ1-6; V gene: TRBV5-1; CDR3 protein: CASSLGGNNNSPLHF
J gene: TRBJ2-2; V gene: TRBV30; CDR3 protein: CAWNHPNTGELFF
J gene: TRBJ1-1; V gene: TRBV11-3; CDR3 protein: CASSTGVNTEAFF
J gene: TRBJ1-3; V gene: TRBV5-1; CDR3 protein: CASSLGNSGNTIYF
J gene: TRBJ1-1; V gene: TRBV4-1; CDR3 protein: CASSHPQGAATEAFF
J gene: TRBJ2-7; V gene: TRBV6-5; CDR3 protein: CASSYGSSGSYEQYF
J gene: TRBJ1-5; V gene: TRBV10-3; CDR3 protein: CAISKDGYQPQHF
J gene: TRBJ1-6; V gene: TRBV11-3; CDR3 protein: CASSLRSAQGYGSPLHF
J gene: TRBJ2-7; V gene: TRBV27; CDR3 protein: CASSLRASGTSYEQYF
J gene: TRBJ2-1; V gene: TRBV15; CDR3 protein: CATSRDWTPLYNEQFF
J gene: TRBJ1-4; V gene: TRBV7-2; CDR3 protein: CASSLRFATNEKLFF
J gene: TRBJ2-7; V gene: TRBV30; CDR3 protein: CAWWGENGTGYEQYF
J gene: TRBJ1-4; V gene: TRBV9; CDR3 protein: CASSQQGNDEKLFF
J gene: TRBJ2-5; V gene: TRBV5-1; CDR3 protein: CASSEQGQPETQYF
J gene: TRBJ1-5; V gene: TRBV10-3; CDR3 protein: CAISATGTGGGRNQPQHF
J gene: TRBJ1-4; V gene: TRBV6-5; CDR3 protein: CASSYVKGNEKLFF
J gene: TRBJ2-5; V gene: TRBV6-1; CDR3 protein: CASSPGQGLSETQYF
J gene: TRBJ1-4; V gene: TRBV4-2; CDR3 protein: CASSQEVLSVGEKLFF
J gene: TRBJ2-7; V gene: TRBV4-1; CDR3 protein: CASSQDLGDEQYF
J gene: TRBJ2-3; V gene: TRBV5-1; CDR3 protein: CASSFAISTDTQYF
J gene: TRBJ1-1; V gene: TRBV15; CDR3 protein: CATSRGLQGGDTEAFF
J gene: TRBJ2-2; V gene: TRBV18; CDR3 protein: CASSPETNTGELFF
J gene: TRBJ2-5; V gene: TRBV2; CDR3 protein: CASSDSGGGLYETQYF
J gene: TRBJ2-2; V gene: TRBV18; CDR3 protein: CASSPGLYDTGELFF
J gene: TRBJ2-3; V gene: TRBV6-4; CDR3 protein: CASSRTGTSGTDTQYF
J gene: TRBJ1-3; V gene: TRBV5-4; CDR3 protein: CASSFPGLGNTIYF
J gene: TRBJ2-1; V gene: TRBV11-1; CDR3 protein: CASSIRPGGNEQFF
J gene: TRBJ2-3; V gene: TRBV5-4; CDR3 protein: CASSLGGTDTQYF
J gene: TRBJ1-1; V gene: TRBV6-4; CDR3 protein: CASSDRANTEAFF
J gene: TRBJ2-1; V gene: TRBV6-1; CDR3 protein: CASSEAGGGGKFF
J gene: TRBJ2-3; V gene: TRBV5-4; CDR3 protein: CASSTNTDTQYF